Below are 30 T cell receptor beta chains sequenced from a single sample in a study of blood T cell repertoires in COVID-19. The assay was immunoSEQ multiplex PCR, and TCRdb's table has in-frame clones only and misses some. The sample carries more than 85,000 clones, roughly 79% recorded once. The sample was peripheral blood. The receptors shown here come from an elderly man with acute or convalescent COVID-19.

This clone was counted a few times. The rearrangement joins TRBV5-1 to TRBJ2-5; maybe TRBD2 (5 bases). The germline V gene has CDR1 SGHRS and CDR2 YFSETQ. The CDR3 consists of 12 residues. Trimming took 4 bases from V and 3 from J, leaving 7 bases between them. In DNA form, the CDR3 reads TGCGCCAGCAGCAGGGAGAAAGAGACCCAGTACTTC. Translated, it gives CASSREKETQYF.

J is TRBJ2-7 and V is TRBV18; 9 nucleotides align to TRBD2. With 2 bases clipped from V and 4 bases from J, the junction kept 6 bases outside the gene matches. The germline gives CDR1 KGHSH, CDR2 LQKENI. There are 15 residues in the CDR3. The CDR3 nucleotides read TGTGCCAGCTCACCAGGCATAGCGGGGGCATACGAGCAGTACTTC. It translates to CASSPGIAGAYEQYF.

The genes are TRBV25-1 and TRBJ2-7, with D perhaps matching TRBD2 (5 bases). V was pared by 2 bases and J by 3 bases, with 5 bases between. Germline-derived CDR1 and CDR2 are MGHDK and SYGVNS. The CDR3 runs 12 residues. Written as DNA, the CDR3 is TGTGCCAGCAGTGAAAGCGGCTACGAGCAGTACTTC. As protein: CASSESGYEQYF.

The V call is TRBV28, the J call TRBJ2-3, with 7 bases fitting TRBD1. The CDR3 has 15 amino acids. V trimming: 2 bases; J trimming: 4 bases; junction bases outside the gene matches: 6. Looked up from germline, CDR1 is MDHEN and CDR2 is SYDVKM. CDR3 DNA: TGTGCCAGCAGTTTAGGGGACAGCCGCTCAGATACGCAGTATTTT. Residues: CASSLGDSRSDTQYF.

The chain recombines TRBV5-6 with TRBJ2-7; 7 bases agree with TRBD1. The CDR3 has 13 amino acids. Losses at the gene ends were 3 bases for V and 4 bases for J; bases not matched to a gene: 4. Germline assignment: CDR1 SGHDT and CDR2 YYEEEE. The CDR3, as DNA: TGTGCCAGCAGCTGGCAGGGGGTTTACGAGCAGTACTTC. It encodes CASSWQGVYEQYF. The full variable domain, in which reference TRBV5-6 and TRBJ2-7 provide the parts outside the CDR3, is DAGVTQSPTHLIKTRGQQVTLRCSPKSGHDTVSWYQQALGQGPQFIFQYYEEEERQRGNFPDRFSGHQFPNYSSELNVNALLLGDSALYLCASSWQGVYEQYFGPGTRLTVT.

The chain carries TRBV7-3 and TRBJ1-1; D gene unclear. Germline values: CDR1 SGHTA, CDR2 FQGTGA. V dropped 7 bases and J dropped 1 base, with 10 bases sitting between them. The CDR3 extends over 13 amino acids. CDR3 amino acids: CASTKEGNTEAFF. CDR3 in DNA: TGTGCCAGCACAAAGGAGGGGAACACTGAAGCTTTCTTT. The entire variable domain, with the rest obtained from reference TRBV7-3 and TRBJ1-1, is as follows: GAGVSQTPSNKVTEKGKYVELRCDPISGHTALYWYRQSLGQGPEFLIYFQGTGAADDSGLPNDRFFAVRPEGSVSTLKIQRTERGDSAVYLCASTKEGNTEAFFGQGTRLTVV.

The chain joins TRBV9 to TRBJ1-1; D gene uncertain. The CDR3 totals 14 residues. The germline CDR1 and CDR2 sequences are SGDLS and YYNGEE. V was trimmed by 3 bases and J by 3 bases, leaving 12 bases between them. The CDR3: CASSATLRDTEAFF. DNA of the CDR3: TGTGCCAGCAGCGCGACCTTACGGGACACTGAAGCTTTCTTT.

Concerning this clone itself: The DNA is left out, because the CDR3 cannot be placed on it with certainty; the CDR3 is given as TCRdb lists it. The chain has TRBV28 and TRBJ2-1; the table's D gene call, TRBD2, was not cross checked with the DNA. CDR1 is MDHEN and CDR2 is SYDVKM in the germline V gene. The CDR3 numbers 13 amino acids, ends counted. CDR3 residues: CASSTSVSYEQFF.

This clone appeared a few times. The genes are TRBV7-3 and TRBJ2-1, with a weak D call TRBD2 (6 bases). Germline loops: CDR1 SGHTA, CDR2 FQGTGA. Trimming pared 0 bases from V and 3 bases from J, leaving 9 bases between. This CDR3 has 15 residues. DNA for the CDR3: TGTGCCAGCAGCTTAACGGGGGGAGGCTACAATGAGCAGTTCTTC. Encoded protein: CASSLTGGGYNEQFF.

This clone was counted between two and nine times. Here the CDR3 reads CASSEQGRKTQYF. For the CDR3, the DNA is TGTGCCAGCAGCGAACAGGGTCGGAAGACCCAGTACTTC. The gene calls are TRBV5-8 and TRBJ2-5; a possible D gene is TRBD1 (6 bases). The germline V and J ends were trimmed by 4 bases and 6 bases, with 13 bases remaining between them. The CDR3 consists of 13 residues. Germline CDR1 and CDR2: SGHTS and YDEGEE. Complete variable domain (other parts from reference TRBV5-8 and TRBJ2-5): EAGVTQSPTHLIKTRGQQATLRCSPISGHTSVYWYQQALGLGLQFLLWYDEGEERNRGNFPPRFSGRQFPNYSSELNVNALELEDSALYLCASSEQGRKTQYFGPGTRLLVL.

This chain uses TRBV5-4 with TRBJ2-7; 7 bases are shared with TRBD2. The V gene's germline CDR1 is SGHNT and CDR2 YYREEE (reference sequence). Trimming cost V 0 bases and J 3 bases; bases outside gene matches: 6. CDR3 length equals 15 residues. CDR3 bases: TGTGCCAGCAGCTTGGGGGCAGGGAGGGACTACGAGCAGTACTTC. Translated: CASSLGAGRDYEQYF.

This sequence joins TRBV2 and TRBJ2-3; 13 nucleotides line up with TRBD2. The V gene's germline CDR1 is SNHLY and CDR2 FYNNEI. The V segment lost 5 bases and the J segment 3 bases; nucleotides outside the gene matches: 5. The CDR3 covers 16 residues. The CDR3 nucleotides are TGTGCCAGCAGTTTACTAGCGGGAGGGCCTACAGATACGCAGTATTTT. Its protein is CASSLLAGGPTDTQYF. Full variable domain (remainder filled in from reference TRBV2 and TRBJ2-3): EPEVTQTPSHQVTQMGQEVILRCVPISNHLYFYWYRQILGQKVEFLVSFYNNEISEKSEIFDDQFSVERPDGSNFTLKIRSTKLEDSAMYFCASSLLAGGPTDTQYFGPGTRLTVL.

This clone was recorded once. The chain recombines TRBV7-2 with TRBJ2-1; D is unclear. The CDR3 is 14 amino acids. Trimming stripped 1 base from V and 7 bases from J, with 11 bases between. Germline V gene sequence: CDR1 SGHTA, CDR2 FQGNSA. This chain's CDR3 is CASSLGRSNNEQFF. The CDR3 coding sequence is TGTGCCAGCAGCTTAGGTCGCAGTAATAATGAGCAGTTCTTC. The variable domain in full, completed from reference TRBV7-2 and TRBJ2-1, reads GAGVSQSPSNKVTEKGKDVELRCDPISGHTALYWYRQSLGQGLEFLIYFQGNSAPDKSGLPSDRFSAERTGGSVSTLTIQRTQQEDSAVYLCASSLGRSNNEQFFGPGTRLTVL.

The J gene is TRBJ2-5, the V gene TRBV30; TRBD1 is a possible D gene (6 bases). Deletions cut 4 bases from V and 4 bases from J, with 13 bases between. The germline gives CDR1 GTSNPN, CDR2 SVGIG (reference sequence). The CDR3 sequence is 13 residues long. The CDR3, as DNA: TGTGCCTGGAACACAGGGTCAGGAGAGACCCAGTACTTC. It specifies CAWNTGSGETQYF.

This chain uses TRBV12-3 or TRBV12-4 with TRBJ1-2; tentative D call: TRBD1 (5 bases). V was clipped by 4 bases and J by 7 bases, with 13 bases between them. CDR3 size: 13 residues. The CDR3 nucleotides are TGTGCCAGCAGTTCATGGACACCCCCTGGCTACACCTTC. Translating it yields CASSSWTPPGYTF.

This chain links TRBV9 with TRBJ2-2; TRBD1 aligns across 7 bases. Germline V CDR1 and CDR2: SGDLS, YYNGEE. Trimming removed 8 bases from V and 4 bases from J; junction bases left unmatched: 2. The CDR3 consists of 12 residues. CDR3 residues: CARTGITGELFF. The DNA of the CDR3 is TGTGCCAGGACAGGGATCACCGGGGAGCTGTTTTTT. Together with reference TRBV9 and TRBJ2-2, the CDR3 gives the full variable domain: DSGVTQTPKHLITATGQRVTLRCSPRSGDLSVYWYQQSLDQGLQFLIQYYNGEERAKGNILERFSAQQFPDLHSELNLSSLELGDSALYFCARTGITGELFFGEGSRLTVL.

The J gene is TRBJ2-2, the V gene TRBV6-6, with D possibly being TRBD1 (5 bases). This CDR3 spans 15 amino acids. V was pared by 6 bases and J by 1 base, with 12 bases between. Per the germline V gene, CDR1 is MNHNY and CDR2 is SVGAGI (reference sequence). CDR3 in DNA: TGTGCCAGCAGGCGAGCGCAGGGGAACACCGGGGAGCTGTTTTTT. Translating gives CASRRAQGNTGELFF.

This clone was seen at least ten times. This chain uses TRBV12-3 or TRBV12-4 with TRBJ1-2; weak D call: TRBD1 (6 bases). The CDR3 has 13 residues. V shed 6 bases and J shed 4 bases, with 12 bases lying between them. The CDR3 is CASSRRQAYGYTF. In DNA form, the CDR3 reads TGTGCCAGCAGCCGTAGACAGGCCTATGGCTACACCTTC.

This clone was found a few times. V usage is TRBV27 and J usage is TRBJ2-1; TRBD2 agrees at 9 bases. The ends lost 2 bases at V and 6 bases at J; junction bases unmatched: 5. Germline CDR1 MNHEY, CDR2 SMNVEV (reference sequence). The CDR3 extends over 15 amino acids. The CDR3 sequence: CASSLILAGVNEQFF. CDR3 nucleotide sequence: TGTGCCAGCAGTTTAATATTAGCGGGAGTCAATGAGCAGTTCTTC.

The J gene is TRBJ2-3, the V gene TRBV5-1; D perhaps matches TRBD1 (6 bases). This CDR3 region has 17 residues. Germline CDR1 and CDR2: SGHRS and YFSETQ. Trimming removed 4 bases at V and 2 bases at J, with 20 bases between. The CDR3 coding sequence is TGCGCCAGCAGCCATCTCACTACAGGGACCTTCACAGATACGCAGTATTTT. Protein product: CASSHLTTGTFTDTQYF. Using reference TRBV5-1 and TRBJ2-3 for the parts outside the CDR3, the full variable domain is KAGVTQTPRYLIKTRGQQVTLSCSPISGHRSVSWYQQTPGQGLQFLFEYFSETQRNKGNFPGRFSGRQFSNSRSEMNVSTLELGDSALYLCASSHLTTGTFTDTQYFGPGTRLTVL.

This clone was found a few times. J is TRBJ1-1 and V is TRBV6-5, with 8 bases matching TRBD1. V was clipped by 7 bases and J by 6 bases; unmatched bases: 7. The germline V gene has CDR1 MNHEY and CDR2 SVGAGI. CDR3 length: 13 residues. CDR3 in DNA: TGTGCCAGCATACTCGACAGGGGCGCTGAAGCTTTCTTT. Protein: CASILDRGAEAFF.

The V gene is TRBV11-2, the J gene TRBJ1-5, with D unclear. The germline CDR1 and CDR2 sequences are SGHAT and FQNNGV. V lost 3 bases to trimming and J lost 5 bases, with 11 bases between them. This CDR3 has 14 amino acids. In DNA form, the CDR3 reads TGTGCCAGCAGCTTTTCAGACGGGTATCAGCCCCAGCATTTT. It encodes CASSFSDGYQPQHF.

V usage is TRBV27 and J usage is TRBJ2-7, with TRBD2 as a possible D gene (5 bases). The CDR3 is 13 amino acids. Trimming took 6 bases from V and 4 from J, leaving 13 bases between them. Per germline, CDR1 MNHEY and CDR2 SMNVEV (reference sequence). CDR3 in DNA: TGTGCCAGCAGCCTCAGAGGGTCTTACGAGCAGTACTTC. It encodes CASSLRGSYEQYF.

This sequence joins TRBV4-2 and TRBJ2-7; tentatively, D is TRBD1 (6 bases). Germline CDR1 and CDR2: LGHNA and YNFKEQ. The V end lost 0 bases, the J end lost 7 bases, and 10 bases lay between the germline ends. The CDR3 sequence is 13 residues long. The CDR3 loop reads CASSQDQGGEQYF. The CDR3 DNA follows: TGTGCCAGCAGCCAAGATCAAGGGGGAGAGCAGTACTTC.

The rearrangement joins TRBV5-6 to TRBJ1-1; D gene ambiguous. The CDR3 runs to 13 residues. Trimming shortened V by 1 base and J by 5 bases, and 9 bases separated the two germline ends. Germline V gives CDR1 SGHDT, CDR2 YYEEEE. The CDR3 DNA sequence: TGTGCCAGCAGCTTGTCACGAGCGACTGAAGCTTTCTTT. It yields the protein CASSLSRATEAFF.

The J gene is TRBJ2-2, the V gene TRBV18; no firm D call. V lost 3 bases and J 0 bases, leaving 5 bases between the germline ends. CDR1 is KGHSH, CDR2 LQKENI, per germline. The CDR3 is 14 residues long. Written as DNA, the CDR3 is TGTGCCAGCTCACCGGCAGCGAACACCGGGGAGCTGTTTTTT. Translating it yields CASSPAANTGELFF.

CDR3 loop: CATGGDSNQPQHF. The CDR3 DNA reads TGTGCCACAGGGGGAGATAGCAATCAGCCCCAGCATTTT. The chain employs TRBV6-5 and TRBJ1-5; 7 bases match TRBD1. Germline-derived CDR1 and CDR2 are MNHEY and SVGAGI. The CDR3 runs 13 residues. V lost 10 bases, J lost 0 bases, and 3 bases stayed unmatched.

The chain recombines TRBV12-1 with TRBJ1-1; the table gives TRBD1 as D, unverified against the DNA. TRBV12-1 is a known pseudogene. The CDR3 has 14 residues. The chain's CDR3 is CASSFPGMNTEAFF. As DNA, the CDR3 is TGTGCCAGCAGCTTTCCAGGCATGAACACTGAAGCTTTCTTT.

The chain combines TRBV7-3 with TRBJ2-5; a weak D match, TRBD1 (5 bases). The V end was cut by 3 bases, the J end by 4 bases, with 6 bases between. The CDR3 spans 12 residues. Germline lookup yields CDR1 SGHTA and CDR2 FQGTGA. In DNA form, the CDR3 reads TGTGCCAGCAGCTTCACAGGAGAGACCCAGTACTTC. Residues: CASSFTGETQYF.

The gene calls are TRBV30 and TRBJ1-5; D possibly corresponds to TRBD1 (6 bases). V was trimmed by 0 bases and J by 4 bases, leaving 22 bases between them. The germline V gene encodes CDR1 GTSNPN and CDR2 SVGIG (reference sequence). The CDR3 extends over 18 amino acids. This CDR3 reads CAWSVPGHPAGTNQPQHF. CDR3 bases: TGTGCCTGGAGTGTCCCGGGACACCCTGCTGGGACGAATCAGCCCCAGCATTTT.